The 10 T cell receptor beta chains below were found in one sample sequenced in a study of shared clonotypes between healthy human individuals. Using immunoSEQ multiplex PCR, the repertoire was profiled, and TCRdb retains in-frame clones only, with some absent. This table holds approximately 740,000 clones, approximately 79% found once. Sequencing used memory CD4+ T cells sorted from blood. Subset noted: CD45RA-negative fraction. Receptor source: a woman aged 25 to 39 in good health.

This clone was observed a handful of times. The genes are TRBV9 and TRBJ2-1; 9 nucleotides align to TRBD1. The CDR3 spans 15 residues. J lost 9 bases, V lost 0 bases, and 7 bases had no gene match. Germline lookup yields CDR1 SGDLS and CDR2 YYNGEE. CDR3 DNA: TGTGCCAGCAGCGTAGAAGGGACAGGGATTAGTGAGCAGTTCTTC. This codes for CASSVEGTGISEQFF.

The gene calls are TRBV7-9 and TRBJ2-1; D not resolved. This CDR3 contains 13 residues. The germline V gene encodes CDR1 SEHNR and CDR2 FQNEAQ (reference sequence). V lost 1 base and J lost 10, with 11 bases in between. The CDR3: CASSLVWGFEQFF. The CDR3, as DNA: TGTGCCAGCAGCTTAGTGTGGGGATTCGAGCAGTTCTTC.

The J gene is TRBJ2-5, the V gene TRBV5-5; 9 bases agree with TRBD2. J lost 4 bases, V lost 4 bases, and 2 bases had no gene match. Germline CDR1 reads SGHKS; CDR2 reads YYEKEE (reference sequence). The CDR3 loop spans 13 amino acids. The CDR3 nucleotides are TGTGCCAGCAGCCCTAGCGGGGCAGAGACCCAGTACTTC. Translation: CASSPSGAETQYF.

CDR3 loop: CASSPTGGGSTDTQYF. The CDR3 coding sequence is TGTGCCAGCAGCCCTACAGGGGGAGGTAGCACAGATACGCAGTATTTT. The chain couples TRBV28 to TRBJ2-3, with 8 bases aligning to TRBD1. The CDR3 contains 16 residues. The V gene's germline CDR1 is MDHEN and CDR2 SYDVKM. Losses at the gene ends were 6 bases for V and 0 bases for J; bases not matched to a gene: 8.

The gene calls are TRBV27 and TRBJ1-2, with D unresolved. V lost 3 bases to trimming and J lost 6 bases, with 11 bases between them. The CDR3 extends over 13 amino acids. Germline-derived CDR1 and CDR2 are MNHEY and SMNVEV (reference sequence). CDR3 amino acids: CASSFLADHGYTF. The CDR3 coding sequence is TGTGCCAGCAGTTTTTTGGCTGATCATGGCTACACCTTC.

The chain couples TRBV28 to TRBJ2-7; 7 bases agree with TRBD1. CDR3 length: 15 residues. The V gene end was trimmed by 6 bases and the J gene end by 2 bases; junction bases not matched to a gene: 10. Germline loops: CDR1 MDHEN, CDR2 SYDVKM. The CDR3 spells CASSPTGSYTYEQYF. In DNA form, the CDR3 reads TGTGCCAGCAGCCCGACAGGGTCTTATACCTACGAGCAGTACTTC.

The chain links TRBV28 to TRBJ1-2; 10 bases agree with TRBD1. V shed 5 bases and J 3 bases; nucleotides not matched to a gene: 6. CDR1 and CDR2 (germline): MDHEN, SYDVKM. CDR3 length: 15 amino acids. CDR3 bases: TGTGCCAGCAGTAGGACAGGGGGGAGTCACTATGGCTACACCTTC. Residues: CASSRTGGSHYGYTF.

The genes are TRBV27 and TRBJ2-5, with 15 bases aligning to TRBD2. V shed 6 bases, J shed 4 bases, and the junction held 6 bases outside the gene matches. The germline V gene has CDR1 MNHEY and CDR2 SMNVEV (reference sequence). This CDR3 comprises 16 residues. CDR3 protein: CASRGLAGGSGETQYF. The CDR3, as DNA: TGTGCCAGCAGGGGACTAGCGGGAGGTAGCGGAGAGACCCAGTACTTC.

The genes are TRBV28 and TRBJ1-2; perhaps TRBD1 as D (6 bases). This CDR3 has 15 amino acids. The V gene lost 11 bases and the J gene lost 2 bases, with 21 bases spanning the gap. Per germline, CDR1 MDHEN and CDR2 SYDVKM. In nucleotides, the CDR3 is TGTGCCGGCACCTCCGGGACCACAGGGAACTATGGCTACACCTTC. Translating it yields CAGTSGTTGNYGYTF.

The V call is TRBV28, the J call TRBJ2-1; TRBD2 is a possible D gene (6 bases). This CDR3 comprises 14 residues. CDR1 and CDR2 from the germline V gene are MDHEN and SYDVKM. In DNA, the CDR3 is TGTGCTTCGTGGGCGGGACGCGCGTACAATGAGCAGTTCTTC. Translation: CASWAGRAYNEQFF.